This TCR beta chain was captured by sequencing in a study of OX40 agonist ivuxolimab in advanced cancers. V shed 7 bases and J 10 bases; nucleotides not matched to a gene: 10. The germline CDR1 and CDR2 sequences are MNHEY and SVGAGI. This CDR3 comprises 13 residues. The data were produced by immunoSEQ multiplex PCR, yet TCRdb's version contains in-frame clones alone and is incomplete. The profile covers roughly 45,000 clones, with roughly 84% appearing a single time and around 16% taken by the ten largest. This TCR derives from an adult with an advanced solid tumor such as melanoma, head and neck, liver or kidney cancer. Specimen: CD4+ or CD8+ T cells sorted from blood, collected in a trial of the OX40 agonist ivuxolimab. The chain couples TRBV6-5 to TRBJ2-1; 7 bases line up with TRBD2. The CDR3 bases are TGTGCCAGCACGGGAGTACTAGCGAACGAGCAGTTCTTC. Translated, it gives CASTGVLANEQFF.